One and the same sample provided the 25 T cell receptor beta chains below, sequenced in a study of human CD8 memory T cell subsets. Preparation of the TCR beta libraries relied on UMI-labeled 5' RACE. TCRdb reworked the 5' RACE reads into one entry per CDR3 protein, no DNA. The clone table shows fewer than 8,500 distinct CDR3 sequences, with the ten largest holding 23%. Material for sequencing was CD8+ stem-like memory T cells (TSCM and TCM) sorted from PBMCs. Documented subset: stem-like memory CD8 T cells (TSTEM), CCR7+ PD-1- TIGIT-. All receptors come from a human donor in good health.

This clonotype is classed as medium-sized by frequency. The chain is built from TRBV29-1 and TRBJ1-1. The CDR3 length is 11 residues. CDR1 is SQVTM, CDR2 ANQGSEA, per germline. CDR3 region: CSVDGGTEAFF.

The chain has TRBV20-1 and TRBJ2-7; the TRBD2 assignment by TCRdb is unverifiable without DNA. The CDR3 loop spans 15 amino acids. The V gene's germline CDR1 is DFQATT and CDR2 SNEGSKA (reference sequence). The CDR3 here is CSARGWDYLSYEQYF.

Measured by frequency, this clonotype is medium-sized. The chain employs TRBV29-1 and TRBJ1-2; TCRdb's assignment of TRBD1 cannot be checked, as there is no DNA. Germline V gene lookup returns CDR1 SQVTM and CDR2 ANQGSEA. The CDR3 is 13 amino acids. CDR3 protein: CSVVGQLPDGYTF.

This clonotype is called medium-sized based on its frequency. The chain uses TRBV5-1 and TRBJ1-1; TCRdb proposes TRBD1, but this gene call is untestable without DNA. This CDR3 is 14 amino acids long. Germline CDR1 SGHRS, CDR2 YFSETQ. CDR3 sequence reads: CASGQGRGNTEAFF.

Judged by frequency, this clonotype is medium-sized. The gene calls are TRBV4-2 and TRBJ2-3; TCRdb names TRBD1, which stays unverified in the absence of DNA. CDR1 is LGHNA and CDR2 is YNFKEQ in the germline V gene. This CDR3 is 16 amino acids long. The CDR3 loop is CASSHPTGGGTDTQYF.

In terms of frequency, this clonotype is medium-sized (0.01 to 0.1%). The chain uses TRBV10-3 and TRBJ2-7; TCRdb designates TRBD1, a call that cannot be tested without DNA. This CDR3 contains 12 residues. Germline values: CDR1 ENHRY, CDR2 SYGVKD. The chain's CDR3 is CAIGTDIYEQYF.

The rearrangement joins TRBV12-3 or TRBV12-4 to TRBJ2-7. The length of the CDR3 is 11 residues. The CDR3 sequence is CASSFGVEQYF.

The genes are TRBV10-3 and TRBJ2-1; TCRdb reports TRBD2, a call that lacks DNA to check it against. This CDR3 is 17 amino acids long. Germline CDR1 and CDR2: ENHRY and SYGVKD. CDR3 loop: CAISVSAGIALYNEQFF.

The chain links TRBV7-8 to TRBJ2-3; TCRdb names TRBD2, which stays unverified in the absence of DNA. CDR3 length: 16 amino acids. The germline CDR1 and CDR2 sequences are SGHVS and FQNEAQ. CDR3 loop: CASSDPPSGRADTQYF. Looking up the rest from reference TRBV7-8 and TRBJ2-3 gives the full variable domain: GAGVSQSPRYKVAKRGQDVALRCDPISGHVSLFWYQQALGQGPEFLTYFQNEAQLDKSGLPSDRFFAERPEGSVSTLKIQRTQQEDSAVYLCASSDPPSGRADTQYFGPGTRLTVL.

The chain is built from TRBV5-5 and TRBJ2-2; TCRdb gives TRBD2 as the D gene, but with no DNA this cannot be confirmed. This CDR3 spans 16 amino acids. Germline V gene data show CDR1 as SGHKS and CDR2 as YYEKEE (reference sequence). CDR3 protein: CASSPRTRRDTGELFF.

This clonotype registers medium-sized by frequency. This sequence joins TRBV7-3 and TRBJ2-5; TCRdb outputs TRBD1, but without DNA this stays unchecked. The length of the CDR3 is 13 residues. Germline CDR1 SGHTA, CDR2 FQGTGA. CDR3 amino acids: CASSLDSQETQYF.

The CDR3 is CASSPHRDNEQFF. The chain couples TRBV10-1 to TRBJ2-1. Germline V lookup: CDR1 WNHNN, CDR2 SYGVQD (reference sequence). The CDR3 loop spans 13 amino acids.

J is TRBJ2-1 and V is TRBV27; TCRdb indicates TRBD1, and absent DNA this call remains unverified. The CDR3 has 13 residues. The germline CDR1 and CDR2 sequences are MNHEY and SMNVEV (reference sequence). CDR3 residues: CASSFNIAGEQFF.

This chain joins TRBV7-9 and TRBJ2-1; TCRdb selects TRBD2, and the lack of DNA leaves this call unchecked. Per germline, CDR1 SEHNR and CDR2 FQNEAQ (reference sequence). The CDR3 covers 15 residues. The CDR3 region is CASTQTSGRANEQFF.

The CDR3 loop reads CASSRGLESYEQYF. The chain recombines TRBV4-2 with TRBJ2-7; TCRdb proposes TRBD2, but this gene call is untestable without DNA. Germline V gene sequence: CDR1 LGHNA, CDR2 YNFKEQ. This CDR3 region has 14 residues.

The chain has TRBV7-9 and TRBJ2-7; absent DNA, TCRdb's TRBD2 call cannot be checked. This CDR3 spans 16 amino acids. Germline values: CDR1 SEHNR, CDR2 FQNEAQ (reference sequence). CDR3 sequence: CASSSTFGLAGHEQYF. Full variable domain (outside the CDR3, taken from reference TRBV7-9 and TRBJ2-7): DTGVSQNPRHKITKRGQNVTFRCDPISEHNRLYWYRQTLGQGPEFLTYFQNEAQLEKSRLLSDRFSAERPKGSFSTLEIQRTEQGDSAMYLCASSSTFGLAGHEQYFGPGTRLTVT.

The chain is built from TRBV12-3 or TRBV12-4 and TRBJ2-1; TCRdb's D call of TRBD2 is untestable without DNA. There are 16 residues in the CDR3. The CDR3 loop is CASSPPTGWSSNEQFF.

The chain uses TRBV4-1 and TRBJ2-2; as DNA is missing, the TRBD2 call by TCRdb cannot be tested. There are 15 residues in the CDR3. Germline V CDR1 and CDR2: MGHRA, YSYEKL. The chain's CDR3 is CASSQAGGTTGELFF.

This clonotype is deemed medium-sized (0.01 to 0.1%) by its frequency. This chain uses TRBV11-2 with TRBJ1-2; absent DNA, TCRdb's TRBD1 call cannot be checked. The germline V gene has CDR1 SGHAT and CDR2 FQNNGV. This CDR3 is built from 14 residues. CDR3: CASSSRDSRYGYTF. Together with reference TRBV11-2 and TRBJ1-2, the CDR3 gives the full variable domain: EAGVAQSPRYKIIEKRQSVAFWCNPISGHATLYWYQQILGQGPKLLIQFQNNGVVDDSQLPKDRFSAERLKGVDSTLKIQPAKLEDSAVYLCASSSRDSRYGYTFGSGTRLTVV.

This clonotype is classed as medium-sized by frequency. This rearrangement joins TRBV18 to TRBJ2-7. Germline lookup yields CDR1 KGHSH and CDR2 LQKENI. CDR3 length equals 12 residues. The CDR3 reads CASSPAVHEQYF.

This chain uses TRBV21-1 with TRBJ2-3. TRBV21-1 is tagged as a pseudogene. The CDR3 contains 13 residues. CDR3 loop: CASSTQRTDTQYF.

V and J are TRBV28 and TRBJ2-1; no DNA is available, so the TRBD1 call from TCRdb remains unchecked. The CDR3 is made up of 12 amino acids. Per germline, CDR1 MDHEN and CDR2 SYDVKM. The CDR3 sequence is CASSAPGNEQFF.

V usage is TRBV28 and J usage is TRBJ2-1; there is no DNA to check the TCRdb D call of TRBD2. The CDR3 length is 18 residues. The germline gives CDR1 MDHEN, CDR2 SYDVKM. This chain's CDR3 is CASSSSAGGTSSYNEQFF.

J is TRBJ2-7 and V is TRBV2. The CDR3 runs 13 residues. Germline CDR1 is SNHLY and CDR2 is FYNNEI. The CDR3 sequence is CASSESPLHEQYF.

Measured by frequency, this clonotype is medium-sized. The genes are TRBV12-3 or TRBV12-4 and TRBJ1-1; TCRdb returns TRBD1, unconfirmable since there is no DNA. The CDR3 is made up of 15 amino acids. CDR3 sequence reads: CASSFGLDEGTEAFF.